The 7 T cell receptor beta chains in this list originate from one sample, sequenced in a study of tumor-infiltrating lymphocytes in primary liver carcinoma. cDNA specific to TCR beta was made from around 450 ng of total RNA, with a constant-region primer employed for priming. Nested multiplex PCR, run for three rounds with slightly modified ARM-PCR, yielded TCR beta libraries. In the first two PCR rounds, TRBV1-TRBV30 forward primers were paired with a C-beta reverse primer, and each round lasted roughly 10 cycles. Each CDR3 protein is one row after TCRdb ran MiXCR on the multiplex PCR reads. The sample consists of tens of thousands of distinct CDR3 sequences, 71% of them appearing once. DNA and RNA were both co-extracted from approximately 20-30 mg of bulk tissue that had not been sorted. Sequenced material: liver tumor tissue from sampling region 5. This sample's subset: tumor region T5, tumor centre. These receptors originate from a man in his forties with primary liver carcinoma and hepatitis B virus infection.

V gene TRBV11-2 combines with J gene TRBJ2-7; the match to TRBD1 covers 7 bases. The junction had 13 bases not matched to a gene; V was cut back by 4 bases and J by 7 bases. The CDR3 has 15 residues. Germline CDR1 and CDR2: SGHAT and FQNNGV. The CDR3 DNA follows: TGTGCCAGCAGCTCTACAGGGGACCGGAGGTGTGAGCAGTACTTC. Protein: CASSSTGDRRCEQYF. The variable domain in full, completed from reference TRBV11-2 and TRBJ2-7, reads EAGVAQSPRYKIIEKRQSVAFWCNPISGHATLYWYQQILGQGPKLLIQFQNNGVVDDSQLPKDRFSAERLKGVDSTLKIQPAKLEDSAVYLCASSSTGDRRCEQYFGPGTRLTVT.

There are many counts of this clonotype. V gene TRBV5-1 combines with J gene TRBJ2-1; a possible D gene is TRBD2 (5 bases). Germline CDR1 SGHRS, CDR2 YFSETQ. Trimming pared 1 base from V and 7 bases from J, leaving 12 bases between. This CDR3 has 14 amino acids. CDR3 protein: CASSLWGGGNEQFF. The CDR3 nucleotides read TGCGCCAGCAGCTTGTGGGGTGGCGGGAATGAGCAGTTCTTC.

Of note for this clonotype: Since the CDR3 does not end with the conserved phenylalanine or tryptophan, this likely comes from a read error. J is TRBJ2-1 and V is TRBV6-2 or TRBV6-3; D is possibly TRBD2 (6 bases). The CDR3 has 16 amino acids. V was trimmed by 2 bases and J by 2 bases, leaving 13 bases between them. Germline assignment: CDR1 MNHEY and CDR2 SVGEGT. CDR3 sequence: CASSYDGSGPYNEQFL. The CDR3 DNA follows: TGTGCCAGCAGTTACGATGGTAGCGGTCCCTACAATGAGCAGTTCTTA.

This clonotype showed up many times. The V and J genes are TRBV5-1 and TRBJ2-5; D is unclear. V shed 2 bases and J shed 5 bases, with 10 bases lying between them. The V gene's germline CDR1 is SGHRS and CDR2 YFSETQ. The CDR3 has 13 amino acids. The CDR3 bases are TGCGCCAGCAGCTTTGCGGATGGGGAGACCCAGTACTTC. Its translation: CASSFADGETQYF.

Points on this clonotype: Its ends do not fully match the called genes, so a read error is possible. The J gene is TRBJ2-3, the V gene TRBV11-2, with a weak D call TRBD2 (5 bases). From germline, CDR1 is SGHAT and CDR2 FQNNGV. The CDR3 sequence is 16 residues long. The CDR3 sequence: CTSSPLTIGSTDKQYF. CDR3 nucleotide sequence: TGTACCAGCAGCCCCCTGACTATCGGCAGCACAGATAAGCAGTATTTT.

In its sample, this clonotype was seen once. The junction differs from germline at one of its ends, possibly a read error. The genes are TRBV13 and TRBJ2-7; D unresolved. This CDR3 spans 14 amino acids. The germline CDR1 and CDR2 sequences are PRHDT and FYEKMQ (reference sequence). The CDR3 here is CANSLALPKEKQYF. The DNA of the CDR3 is TGTGCCAACAGCTTAGCCCTCCCCAAAGAGAAGCAGTACTTC.

This chain joins TRBV28 and TRBJ2-5; 8 bases align to TRBD2. Germline V gives CDR1 MDHEN, CDR2 SYDVKM. The J segment lost 5 bases and the V segment lost 6 bases, leaving 8 bases of the junction unmatched. CDR3 length: 14 amino acids. The CDR3 region has the DNA TGTGCCAGCAGCAAAACTAGCGGCGCTGAGACCCAGTACTTC. This translates into CASSKTSGAETQYF.